Below, one TCR beta chain is given with its context. The data derive from a study of blood T cell repertoires in COVID-19. The data were produced by immunoSEQ multiplex PCR, yet TCRdb's version contains in-frame clones alone and is incomplete. The sample yields hundreds of thousands of clones, less than 90% seen once. The CDR3 extends over 13 amino acids. V was cut by 5 bases and J by 4 bases, with 13 bases left in between. Germline lookup yields CDR1 SGHRS and CDR2 YFSETQ. Recruits, aged about 18 to 100 years, lived in 24 US areas. Among Cohort 3 donors, those recovered had two negative PCRs, clearance, or symptom resolution.

V gene TRBV5-1 combines with J gene TRBJ2-7; D possibly corresponds to TRBD1 (6 bases). The sample comprised PBMCs or T cells enriched from blood (not recorded which). The TCR was taken from a woman aged 55-69 years who had recovered from COVID-19. In DNA, the CDR3 is TGCGCCAGCAGTGACAGGCCGTTGTACGAGCAGTACTTC. Encoded protein: CASSDRPLYEQYF.